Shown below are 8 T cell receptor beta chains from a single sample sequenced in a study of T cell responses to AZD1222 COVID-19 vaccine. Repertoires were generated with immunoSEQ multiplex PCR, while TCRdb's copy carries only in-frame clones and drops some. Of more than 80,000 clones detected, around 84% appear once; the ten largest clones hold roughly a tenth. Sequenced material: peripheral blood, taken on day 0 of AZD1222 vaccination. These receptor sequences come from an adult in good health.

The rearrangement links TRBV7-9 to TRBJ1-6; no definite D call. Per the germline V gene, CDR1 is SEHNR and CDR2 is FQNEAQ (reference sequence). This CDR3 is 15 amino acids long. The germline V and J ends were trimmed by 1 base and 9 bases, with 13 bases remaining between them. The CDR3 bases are TGTGCCAGCAGCTTAGGGTCACATGACGGTTCACCCCTCCACTTT. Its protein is CASSLGSHDGSPLHF.

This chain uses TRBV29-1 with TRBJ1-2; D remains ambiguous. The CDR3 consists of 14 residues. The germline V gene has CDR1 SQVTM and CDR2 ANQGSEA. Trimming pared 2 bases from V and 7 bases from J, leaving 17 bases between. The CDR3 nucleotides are TGCAGCGTTGAAAACCCCGGGGAGCGGAGTGGCTACACCTTC. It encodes CSVENPGERSGYTF. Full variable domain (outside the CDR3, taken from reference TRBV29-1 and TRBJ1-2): SAVISQKPSRDICQRGTSLTIQCQVDSQVTMMFWYRQQPGQSLTLIATANQGSEATYESGFVIDKFPISRPNLTFSTLTVSNMSPEDSSIYLCSVENPGERSGYTFGSGTRLTVV.

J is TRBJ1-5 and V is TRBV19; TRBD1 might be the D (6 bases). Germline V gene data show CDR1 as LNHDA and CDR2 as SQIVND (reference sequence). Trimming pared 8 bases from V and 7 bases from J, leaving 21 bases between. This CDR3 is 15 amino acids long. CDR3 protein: CASYPGARGGQPQHF. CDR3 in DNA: TGTGCCAGTTACCCGGGGGCCCGCGGAGGGCAGCCCCAGCATTTT.

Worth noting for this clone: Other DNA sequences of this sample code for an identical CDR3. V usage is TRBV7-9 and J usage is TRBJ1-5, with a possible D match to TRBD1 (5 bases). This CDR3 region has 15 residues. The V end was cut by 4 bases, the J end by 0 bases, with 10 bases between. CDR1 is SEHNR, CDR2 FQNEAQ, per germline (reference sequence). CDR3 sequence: CASSSGQISNQPQHF. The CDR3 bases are TGTGCCAGCAGCTCAGGACAAATTAGCAATCAGCCCCAGCATTTT.

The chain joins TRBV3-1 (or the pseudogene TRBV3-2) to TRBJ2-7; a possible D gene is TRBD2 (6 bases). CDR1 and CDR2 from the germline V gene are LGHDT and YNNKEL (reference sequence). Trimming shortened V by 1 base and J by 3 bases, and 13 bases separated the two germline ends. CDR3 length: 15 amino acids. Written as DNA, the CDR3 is TGTGCCAGCAGCCAAGCGGTCGATAGCGGCTACGAGCAGTACTTC. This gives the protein CASSQAVDSGYEQYF.

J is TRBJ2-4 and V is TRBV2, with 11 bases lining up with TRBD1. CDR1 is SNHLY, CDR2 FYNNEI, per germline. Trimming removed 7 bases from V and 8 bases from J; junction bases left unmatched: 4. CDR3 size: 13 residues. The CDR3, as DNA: TGTGCCAGCACAGGGACAGGGGGGGACATTCAGTACTTC. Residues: CASTGTGGDIQYF.

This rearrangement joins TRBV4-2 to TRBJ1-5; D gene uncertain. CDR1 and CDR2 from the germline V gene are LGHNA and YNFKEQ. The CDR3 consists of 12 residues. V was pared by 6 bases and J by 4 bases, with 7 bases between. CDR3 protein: CASSERNQPQHF. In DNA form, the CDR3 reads TGTGCCAGCAGTGAAAGGAATCAGCCCCAGCATTTT.

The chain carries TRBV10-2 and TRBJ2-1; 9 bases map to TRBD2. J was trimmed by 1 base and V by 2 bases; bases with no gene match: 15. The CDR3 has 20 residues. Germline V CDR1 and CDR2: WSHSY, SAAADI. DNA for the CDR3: TGCGCCAGCAGTGAGGAACTCGGGCGGGGGGGCCACGGGTCCTACAATGAGCAGTTCTTC. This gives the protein CASSEELGRGGHGSYNEQFF.